These T cell receptor beta chains were read from a single sample in a study of PD-1 blockade in classical Hodgkin lymphoma. The repertoire was sequenced with immunoSEQ multiplex PCR; TCRdb's copy has only in-frame clones and lacks some. This sample has 80,000 to 100,000 clones, with 85% to 95% found just once. Sequencing was performed on peripheral blood mononuclear cells (PBMCs), taken before the fourth cycle of nivolumab. These receptors originate from a human donor with classical Hodgkin lymphoma. The CDR3 runs from the conserved cysteine through the conserved F or W. A D gene is named only where the DNA matches it firmly. Size values are once, few and many counts, or a class for expanded clones, and some rows have none.

-	TRBV5-1	TRBD1	TRBJ1-1	CASSSQGGLEAFF	TGCGCCAGCAGCTCGCAGGGGGGGCTTGAAGCTTTCTTT
-	TRBV9	TRBD2	TRBJ2-1	CASSSLAGGPGEQFF	TGTGCCAGCAGCTCCCTAGCGGGAGGGCCGGGGGAGCAGTTCTTC
-	TRBV27	-	TRBJ2-1	CASSFAIVFPNEQFF	TGTGCCAGCAGTTTCGCAATAGTCTTCCCCAATGAGCAGTTCTTC
-	TRBV7-9	-	TRBJ2-3	CASSDTSVFTDTQYF	TGTGCCAGCAGCGATACCAGCGTTTTCACAGATACGCAGTATTTT
-	TRBV6-1	-	TRBJ1-5	CASCNQGSSNQPQHF	TGTGCCAGCTGCAATCAGGGGAGTAGCAATCAGCCCCAGCATTTT
-	TRBV6-5	-	TRBJ2-1	CASRRYPNEQFF	TGTGCCAGCAGGCGCTACCCCAATGAGCAGTTCTTC
-	TRBV2	-	TRBJ1-1	CASSETLARTEAFF	TGTGCCAGCAGTGAAACTTTGGCGAGGACTGAAGCTTTCTTT
-	TRBV9	TRBD2	TRBJ2-5	CASSGGGVQETQYF	TGTGCCAGCAGCGGCGGGGGGGTTCAAGAGACCCAGTACTTC
-	TRBV11-2	-	TRBJ1-2	CASKRGAEGGYTF	TGTGCCAGCAAGAGGGGCGCGGAAGGTGGCTACACCTTC
-	TRBV28	-	TRBJ2-1	CASSLERNEQFF	TGTGCCAGCAGTTTAGAAAGGAATGAGCAGTTCTTC
-	TRBV10-3	TRBD1	TRBJ1-1	CAISDRGGMGGTEAFF	TGTGCCATCAGTGACCGAGGGGGCATGGGTGGCACTGAAGCTTTCTTT
-	TRBV29-1	TRBD1	TRBJ1-2	CSGGQGDNYGYTF	TGCAGCGGTGGACAGGGAGACAACTATGGCTACACCTTC
once	TRBV2	-	TRBJ2-6	CASSEPPAAVGPGANVLTF	TGTGCCAGCAGTGAACCGCCTGCGGCGGTGGGACCCGGGGCCAACGTCCTGACTTTC
-	TRBV28	TRBD2	TRBJ2-3	CASSDVAGIETDTQYF	TGTGCCAGCAGTGATGTAGCGGGGATAGAAACAGATACGCAGTATTTT
-	TRBV6-1	-	TRBJ2-7	CASSEAPGDEQYF	TGTGCCAGCAGTGAAGCGCCTGGGGACGAGCAGTACTTC
-	TRBV28	TRBD2	TRBJ2-7	CASSFRLGSGEQYF	TGTGCCAGCAGTTTTCGGTTGGGTAGCGGGGAGCAGTACTTC
-	TRBV18	-	TRBJ2-7	CASSLRMAGTTYEQYF	TGTGCCAGCTCACTCCGTATGGCAGGGACCACCTACGAGCAGTACTTC
-	TRBV19	TRBD1	TRBJ1-2	CAVQGLLGYTF	TGTGCCGTACAGGGGCTGCTGGGGTACACCTTC
once	TRBV29-1	-	TRBJ1-3	CSVVIAGHSGNTIYF	TGCAGCGTTGTTATTGCGGGACACTCTGGAAACACCATATATTTT
-	TRBV5-6	TRBD1	TRBJ1-2	CASSFGQGDGYTF	TGTGCCAGCAGCTTTGGGCAGGGGGATGGCTACACCTTC
-	TRBV2	-	TRBJ1-4	CASRAIYLPANEKLFF	TGTGCCAGCCGGGCCATATATCTCCCAGCTAATGAAAAACTGTTTTTT
-	TRBV2	-	TRBJ2-7	CASKIGYEQYF	TGTGCCAGCAAGATAGGCTACGAGCAGTACTTC
once	TRBV7-8	-	TRBJ2-1	CASSFRLPHNEQFF	TGTGCCAGCAGCTTCCGACTGCCTCACAATGAGCAGTTCTTC
-	TRBV6-1	-	TRBJ2-7	CATDWFEGEYEQYF	TGTGCCACCGACTGGTTCGAGGGGGAGTACGAGCAGTACTTC
-	TRBV14	TRBD1	TRBJ1-1	CASSQVNRGEAFF	TGTGCCAGCAGCCAAGTCAACAGGGGAGAAGCTTTCTTT
-	TRBV25-1	-	TRBJ1-3	CASKSSGNTIYF	TGTGCCAGCAAGAGCTCTGGAAACACCATATATTTT
-	TRBV18	-	TRBJ2-5	CASSPNQETQYF	TGTGCCAGCTCACCAAACCAAGAGACCCAGTACTTC
-	TRBV2	TRBD2	TRBJ2-1	CASSGGAGRKVGNEQFF	TGTGCCAGCAGCGGCGGAGCGGGACGGAAGGTGGGCAATGAGCAGTTCTTC
-	TRBV27	TRBD2	TRBJ2-1	CASSSGGGPSTSNEQFF	TGTGCCAGCAGTAGCGGGGGAGGTCCCTCCACCTCCAATGAGCAGTTCTTC
once	TRBV19	TRBD1	TRBJ2-3	CASSLFWTGSTDTQYF	TGTGCCAGTAGCTTATTTTGGACAGGGAGCACAGATACGCAGTATTTT
once	TRBV10-1	TRBD1	TRBJ1-1	CASSENGLLSPGTENTEAFF	TGCGCCAGCAGTGAAAATGGACTTCTATCGCCCGGGACAGAGAACACTGAAGCTTTCTTT
few	TRBV5-3	TRBD2	TRBJ2-1	CARSLARASGDNEQFF	TGTGCCAGAAGCTTGGCAAGGGCTAGCGGGGACAATGAGCAGTTCTTC
once	TRBV28	-	TRBJ2-5	CASTLLGGQETQYF	TGTGCCAGCACTCTCCTGGGGGGGCAGGAGACCCAGTACTTC
-	TRBV5-1	-	TRBJ1-4	CASSLRGADEKLFF	TGCGCCAGCAGCTTGCGGGGGGCGGATGAAAAACTGTTTTTT
-	TRBV5-1	-	TRBJ2-3	CASRQRITDTQYF	TGCGCCAGCAGGCAGCGGATCACAGATACGCAGTATTTT
-	TRBV10-3	-	TRBJ2-5	CAISERGGGRGQETQYF	TGTGCCATCAGTGAGCGGGGAGGGGGCCGGGGTCAAGAGACCCAGTACTTC
-	TRBV11-2	-	TRBJ2-3	CASSSLGPNTQYF	TGTGCCAGCAGCTCCCTTGGGCCCAATACGCAGTATTTT
-	TRBV5-4	-	TRBJ2-7	CASSLLDNPYEQYF	TGTGCCAGCAGCTTGCTGGACAACCCCTACGAGCAGTACTTC
-	TRBV28	TRBD1	TRBJ1-3	CASSLLSDRVPSSGNTIYF	TGTGCCAGCAGTTTATTGAGCGACAGGGTCCCCTCCTCTGGAAACACCATATATTTT
few	TRBV6-1	-	TRBJ1-5	CASSEAVVQPQHF	TGTGCCAGCAGTGAAGCGGTGGTTCAGCCCCAGCATTTT
-	TRBV5-6	TRBD1	TRBJ2-1	CASSQTGIEQFF	TGTGCCAGCAGCCAGACAGGGATTGAGCAGTTCTTC
-	TRBV11-2	TRBD2	TRBJ2-3	CASSLEPGTSSSSTDTQYF	TGTGCCAGCAGCTTAGAACCCGGGACTAGCTCTAGTAGCACAGATACGCAGTATTTT